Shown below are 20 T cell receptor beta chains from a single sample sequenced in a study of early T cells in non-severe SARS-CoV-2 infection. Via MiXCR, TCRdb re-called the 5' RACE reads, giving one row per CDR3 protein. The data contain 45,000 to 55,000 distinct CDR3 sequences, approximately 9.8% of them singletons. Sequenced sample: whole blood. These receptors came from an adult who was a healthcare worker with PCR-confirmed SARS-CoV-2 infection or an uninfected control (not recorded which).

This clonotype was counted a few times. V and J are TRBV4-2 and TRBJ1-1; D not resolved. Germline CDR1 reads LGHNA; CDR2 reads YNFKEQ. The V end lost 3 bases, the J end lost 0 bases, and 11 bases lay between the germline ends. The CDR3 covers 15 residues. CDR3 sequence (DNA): TGTGCCAGCAGCCATTCGGCAGGAATGAACACTGAAGCTTTCTTT. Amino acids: CASSHSAGMNTEAFF.

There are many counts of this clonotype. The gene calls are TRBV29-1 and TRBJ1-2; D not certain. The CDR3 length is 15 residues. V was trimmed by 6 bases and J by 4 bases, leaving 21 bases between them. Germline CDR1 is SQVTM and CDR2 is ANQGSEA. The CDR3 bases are TGCAGCGTCCCGGGTAAATGGCGGAACGGCTATGGCTACACCTTC. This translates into CSVPGKWRNGYGYTF.

The CDR3 DNA sequence: TGTGCCAGCAGCTCGGACTATGAAGAGACCCAGTACTTC. Its protein is CASSSDYEETQYF. The chain employs TRBV11-2 and TRBJ2-5, with D possibly matching TRBD2 (6 bases). The CDR3 spans 13 residues. The V and J ends lost 4 bases and 3 bases respectively, with 9 bases between them. Germline V gene lookup returns CDR1 SGHAT and CDR2 FQNNGV. Based on the CDR3 plus reference TRBV11-2 and TRBJ2-5, the full variable domain is EAGVAQSPRYKIIEKRQSVAFWCNPISGHATLYWYQQILGQGPKLLIQFQNNGVVDDSQLPKDRFSAERLKGVDSTLKIQPAKLEDSAVYLCASSSDYEETQYFGPGTRLLVL.

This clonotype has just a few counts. This CDR3 reads CASSVGLGSSYNEQFF. The CDR3 DNA follows: TGTGCCAGCAGCGTAGGTTTAGGGAGCTCCTACAATGAGCAGTTCTTC. The genes are TRBV9 and TRBJ2-1; TRBD2 might be the D (5 bases). The V gene's germline CDR1 is SGDLS and CDR2 YYNGEE. The length of the CDR3 is 16 residues. Trimming shortened V by 0 bases and J by 0 bases, and 10 bases separated the two germline ends.

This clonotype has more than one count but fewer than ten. CDR3 coding DNA: TGCAGTGCTAGAGATCGACTAGCGGGAGTCTACGAGCAGTACTTC. Protein product: CSARDRLAGVYEQYF. The V call is TRBV20-1, the J call TRBJ2-7; TRBD2 matches at 12 bases. Losses at the gene ends were 0 bases for V and 3 bases for J; bases not matched to a gene: 3. CDR1 is DFQATT and CDR2 is SNEGSKA in the germline V gene (reference sequence). The length of the CDR3 is 15 residues.

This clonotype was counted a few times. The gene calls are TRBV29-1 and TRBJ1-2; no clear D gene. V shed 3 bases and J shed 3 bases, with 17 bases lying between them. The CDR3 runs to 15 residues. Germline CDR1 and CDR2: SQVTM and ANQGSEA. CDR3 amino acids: CSVDIRTEAYYGYTF. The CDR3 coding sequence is TGCAGCGTTGATATTCGGACCGAGGCTTACTATGGCTACACCTTC.

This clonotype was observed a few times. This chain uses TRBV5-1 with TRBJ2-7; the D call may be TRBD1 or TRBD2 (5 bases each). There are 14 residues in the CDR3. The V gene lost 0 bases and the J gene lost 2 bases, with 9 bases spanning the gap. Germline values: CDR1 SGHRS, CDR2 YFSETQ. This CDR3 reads CASSLGDGTYEQYF. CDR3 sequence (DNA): TGCGCCAGCAGCTTGGGGGACGGTACCTACGAGCAGTACTTC.

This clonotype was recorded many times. The CDR3 nucleotides are TGTGCCAGCAGTGAATATATCGAAGGACTAGCGGGAGGGGCCTACGAGCAGTACTTC. As protein: CASSEYIEGLAGGAYEQYF. V usage is TRBV2 and J usage is TRBJ2-7; 15 positions match TRBD2. The CDR3 loop spans 19 amino acids. CDR1 is SNHLY and CDR2 is FYNNEI in the germline V gene. The junction had 10 bases not matched to a gene; V was cut back by 2 bases and J by 2 bases. The entire variable domain, with the rest obtained from reference TRBV2 and TRBJ2-7, is as follows: EPEVTQTPSHQVTQMGQEVILRCVPISNHLYFYWYRQILGQKVEFLVSFYNNEISEKSEIFDDQFSVERPDGSNFTLKIRSTKLEDSAMYFCASSEYIEGLAGGAYEQYFGPGTRLTVT.

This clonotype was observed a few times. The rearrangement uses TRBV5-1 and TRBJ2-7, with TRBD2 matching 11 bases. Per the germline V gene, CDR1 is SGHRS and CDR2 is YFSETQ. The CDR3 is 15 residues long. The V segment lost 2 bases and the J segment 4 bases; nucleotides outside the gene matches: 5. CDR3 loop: CASSFGLAGLYEQYF. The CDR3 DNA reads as TGCGCCAGCAGCTTTGGACTAGCGGGTTTATACGAGCAGTACTTC.

CDR3 loop: CSVESQYADTQYF. The CDR3 coding sequence is TGCAGCGTTGAAAGTCAGTACGCAGATACGCAGTATTTT. The gene calls are TRBV29-1 and TRBJ2-3; D is unclear. CDR1 and CDR2 from the germline V gene are SQVTM and ANQGSEA. V was shortened by 2 bases and J by 4 bases, with 10 bases between the two germline ends. This CDR3 spans 13 amino acids.

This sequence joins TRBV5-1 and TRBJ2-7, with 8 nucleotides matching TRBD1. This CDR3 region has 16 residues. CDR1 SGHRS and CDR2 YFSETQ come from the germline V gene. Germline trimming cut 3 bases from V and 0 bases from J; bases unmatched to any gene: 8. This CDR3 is CASSSGQGQSSYEQYF. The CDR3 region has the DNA TGCGCCAGCAGCTCCGGACAGGGTCAGAGCTCCTACGAGCAGTACTTC.

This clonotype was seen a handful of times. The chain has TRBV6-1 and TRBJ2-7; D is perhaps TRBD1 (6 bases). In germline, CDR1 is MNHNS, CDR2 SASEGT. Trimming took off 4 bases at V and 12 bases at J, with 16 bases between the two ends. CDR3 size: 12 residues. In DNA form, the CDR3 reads TGTGCCAGCAGTGCAATTCGGGACACACTGTACTTC. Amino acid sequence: CASSAIRDTLYF.

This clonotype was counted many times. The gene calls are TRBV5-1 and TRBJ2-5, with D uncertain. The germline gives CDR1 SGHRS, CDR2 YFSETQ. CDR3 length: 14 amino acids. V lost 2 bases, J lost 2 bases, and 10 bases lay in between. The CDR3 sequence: CASSFQTTQETQYF. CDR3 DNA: TGCGCCAGCAGCTTCCAAACGACACAAGAGACCCAGTACTTC. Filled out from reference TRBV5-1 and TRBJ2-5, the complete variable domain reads KAGVTQTPRYLIKTRGQQVTLSCSPISGHRSVSWYQQTPGQGLQFLFEYFSETQRNKGNFPGRFSGRQFSNSRSEMNVSTLELGDSALYLCASSFQTTQETQYFGPGTRLLVL.

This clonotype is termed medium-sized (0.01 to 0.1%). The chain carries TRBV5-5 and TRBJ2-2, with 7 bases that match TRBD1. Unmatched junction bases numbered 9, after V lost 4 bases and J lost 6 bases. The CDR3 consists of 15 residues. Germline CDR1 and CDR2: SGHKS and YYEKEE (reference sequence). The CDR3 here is CASSGAQQGPGELFF. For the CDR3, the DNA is TGTGCCAGCAGCGGCGCTCAACAGGGGCCCGGGGAGCTGTTTTTT.

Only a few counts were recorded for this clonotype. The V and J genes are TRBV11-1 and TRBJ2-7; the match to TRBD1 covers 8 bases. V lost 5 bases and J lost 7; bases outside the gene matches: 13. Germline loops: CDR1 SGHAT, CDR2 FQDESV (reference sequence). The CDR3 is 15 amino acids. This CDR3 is CASSILGQEFEEQYF. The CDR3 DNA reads TGTGCCAGCAGCATCCTGGGACAGGAGTTTGAGGAGCAGTACTTC. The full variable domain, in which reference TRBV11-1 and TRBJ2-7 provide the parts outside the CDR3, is EAEVAQSPRYKITEKSQAVAFWCDPISGHATLYWYRQILGQGPELLVQFQDESVVDDSQLPKDRFSAERLKGVDSTLKIQPAELGDSAMYLCASSILGQEFEEQYFGPGTRLTVT.

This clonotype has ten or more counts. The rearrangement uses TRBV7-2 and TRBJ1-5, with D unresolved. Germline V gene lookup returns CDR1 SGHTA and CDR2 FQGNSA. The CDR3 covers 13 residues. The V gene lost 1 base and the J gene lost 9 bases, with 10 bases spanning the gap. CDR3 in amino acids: CASSLGAEWPQHF. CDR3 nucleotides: TGTGCCAGCAGCTTAGGGGCTGAGTGGCCCCAGCATTTT.

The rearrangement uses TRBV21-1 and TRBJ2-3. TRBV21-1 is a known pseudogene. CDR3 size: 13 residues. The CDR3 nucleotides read TGTGCCAGCAGCAAATTCGAGCGAGATACGCAGTATTTT. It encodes CASSKFERDTQYF.

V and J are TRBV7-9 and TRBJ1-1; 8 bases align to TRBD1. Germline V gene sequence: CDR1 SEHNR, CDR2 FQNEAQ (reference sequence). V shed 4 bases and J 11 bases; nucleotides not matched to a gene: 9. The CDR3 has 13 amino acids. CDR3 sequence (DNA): TGTGCCAGCAGCTCCTTTACAGGGGGTTCCGCTTTCTTT. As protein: CASSSFTGGSAFF.

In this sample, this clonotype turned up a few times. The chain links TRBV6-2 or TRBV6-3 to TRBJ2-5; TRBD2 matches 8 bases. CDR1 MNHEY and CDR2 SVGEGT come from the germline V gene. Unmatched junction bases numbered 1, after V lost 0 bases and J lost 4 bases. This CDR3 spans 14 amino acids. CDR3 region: CASSYSGLGETQYF. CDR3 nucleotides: TGTGCCAGCAGTTACTCGGGACTAGGAGAGACCCAGTACTTC.

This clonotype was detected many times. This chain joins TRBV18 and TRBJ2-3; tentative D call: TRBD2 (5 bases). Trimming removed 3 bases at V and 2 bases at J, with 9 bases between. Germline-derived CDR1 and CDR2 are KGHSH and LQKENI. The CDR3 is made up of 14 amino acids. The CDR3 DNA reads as TGTGCCAGCTCACCTTTTGACTACACAGATACGCAGTATTTT. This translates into CASSPFDYTDTQYF.